This record concerns one T cell receptor (beta chain) sequence. Synthesis of TCR beta cDNA relied on 5'RACE template switching carrying UMIs. TCRdb reanalyzed the 5' RACE reads and collapses them to one entry per CDR3 protein, without DNA. The sample spans 150,000 to 200,000 distinct CDR3 sequences; the ten largest clones claim about 18%. The data are from a study of T cells expressing NK-cell markers. Overall study: Repertoire data for TCR beta were derived from sorted T cells (CD3+CD56+NKG2C+, CD3+CD56+NKG2C- and CD3+CD56-NKG2C+). With respect to HCMV, seven of the eight sequenced donors were seropositive, and one was seronegative.

This TCR was sampled from a woman aged 18-69 years in good health. The source material was blood T cells: a sorted CD56 or NKG2C T cell subset, CD4+ or CD8+ T cells, or bulk PBMC T cells (not recorded which).

The CDR3 spells CASSQQASGANVLTF. The chain joins TRBV5-1 to TRBJ2-6; TCRdb reports TRBD1, a call that lacks DNA to check it against. The CDR3 runs 15 residues. Germline V gene data show CDR1 as SGHRS and CDR2 as YFSETQ.